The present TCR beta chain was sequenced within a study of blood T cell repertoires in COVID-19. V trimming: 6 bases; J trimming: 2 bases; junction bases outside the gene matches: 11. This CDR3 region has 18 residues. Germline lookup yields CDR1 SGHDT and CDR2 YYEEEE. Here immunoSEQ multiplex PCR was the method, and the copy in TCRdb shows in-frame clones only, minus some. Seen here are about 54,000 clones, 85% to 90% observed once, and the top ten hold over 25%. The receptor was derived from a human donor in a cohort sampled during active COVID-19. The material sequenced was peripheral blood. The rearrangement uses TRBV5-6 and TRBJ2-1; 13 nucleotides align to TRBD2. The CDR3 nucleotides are TGTGCCAGCACCTCGACTTGGACTAGCGGGAGCCCCTACAATGAGCAGTTCTTC. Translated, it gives CASTSTWTSGSPYNEQFF.